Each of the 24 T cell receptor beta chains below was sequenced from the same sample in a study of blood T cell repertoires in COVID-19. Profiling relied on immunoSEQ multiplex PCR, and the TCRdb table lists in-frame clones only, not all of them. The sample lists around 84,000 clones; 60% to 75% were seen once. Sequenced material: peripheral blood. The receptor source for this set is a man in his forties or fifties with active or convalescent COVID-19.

The CDR3 sequence is CASSQPHWTGVYGYTF. The CDR3 nucleotides are TGTGCCAGCAGCCAACCCCATTGGACAGGGGTCTATGGCTACACCTTC. The V and J genes are TRBV16 and TRBJ1-2, with 9 positions matching TRBD1. V shed 2 bases and J 4 bases; nucleotides not matched to a gene: 8. This CDR3 is 16 amino acids long. CDR1 and CDR2 (germline): KGHSY, FQNENV.

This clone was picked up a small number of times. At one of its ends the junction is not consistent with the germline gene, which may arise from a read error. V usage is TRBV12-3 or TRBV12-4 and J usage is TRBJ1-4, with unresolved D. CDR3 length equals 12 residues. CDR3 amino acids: CASSSDSRAGSF. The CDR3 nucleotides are TGTGCCAGCAGCTCCGATAGTCGGGCGGGGTCTTTT.

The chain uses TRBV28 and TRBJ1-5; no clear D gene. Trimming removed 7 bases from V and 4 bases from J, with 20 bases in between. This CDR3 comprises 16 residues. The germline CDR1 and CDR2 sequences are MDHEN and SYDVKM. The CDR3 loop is CASTLAGNEENQPQHF. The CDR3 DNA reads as TGTGCCAGCACGCTGGCGGGCAACGAAGAGAATCAGCCCCAGCATTTT.

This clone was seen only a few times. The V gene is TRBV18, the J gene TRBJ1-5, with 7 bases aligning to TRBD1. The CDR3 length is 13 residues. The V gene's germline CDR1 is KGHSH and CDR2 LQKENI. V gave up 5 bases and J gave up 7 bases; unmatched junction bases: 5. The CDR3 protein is CASSSGQAQPQHF. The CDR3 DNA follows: TGTGCCAGCTCATCCGGACAGGCGCAGCCCCAGCATTTT.

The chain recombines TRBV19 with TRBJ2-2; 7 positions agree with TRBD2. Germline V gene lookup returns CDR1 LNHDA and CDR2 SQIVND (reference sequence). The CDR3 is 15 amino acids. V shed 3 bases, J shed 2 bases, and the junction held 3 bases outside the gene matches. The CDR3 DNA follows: TGTGCCAGTAGTATCGCGGGAGCCAACACCGGGGAGCTGTTTTTT. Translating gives CASSIAGANTGELFF.

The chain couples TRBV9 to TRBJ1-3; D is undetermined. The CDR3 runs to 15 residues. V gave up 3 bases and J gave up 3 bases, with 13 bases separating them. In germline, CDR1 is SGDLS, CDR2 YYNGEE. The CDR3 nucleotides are TGTGCCAGCAGCGCTCGGTCCCGAGATGGAAACACCATATATTTT. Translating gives CASSARSRDGNTIYF.

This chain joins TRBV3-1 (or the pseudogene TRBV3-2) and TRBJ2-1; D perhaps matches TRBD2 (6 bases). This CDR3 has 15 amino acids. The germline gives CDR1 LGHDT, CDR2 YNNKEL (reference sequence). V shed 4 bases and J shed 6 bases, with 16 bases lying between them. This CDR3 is CASSPWGEGRNEQFF. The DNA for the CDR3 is TGTGCCAGCAGCCCATGGGGGGAAGGTCGCAATGAGCAGTTCTTC.

The CDR3 DNA follows: TGTGCCACAAACCTCGGAGGGTTGAACACTGAAGCTTTCTTT. As protein: CATNLGGLNTEAFF. This sequence joins TRBV7-2 and TRBJ1-1; D unclear. With 10 bases removed from V and 0 bases from J, the gap between germline ends came to 15 bases. Germline V gives CDR1 SGHTA, CDR2 FQGNSA. The length of the CDR3 is 14 residues.

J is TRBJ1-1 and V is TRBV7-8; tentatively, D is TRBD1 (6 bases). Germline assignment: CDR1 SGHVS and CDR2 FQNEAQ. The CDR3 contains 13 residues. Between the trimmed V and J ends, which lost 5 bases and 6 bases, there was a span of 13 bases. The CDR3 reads CASSLQGKAEAFF. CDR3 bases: TGTGCCAGCAGCCTACAGGGTAAGGCTGAAGCTTTCTTT. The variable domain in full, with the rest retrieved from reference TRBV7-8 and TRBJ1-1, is GAGVSQSPRYKVAKRGQDVALRCDPISGHVSLFWYQQALGQGPEFLTYFQNEAQLDKSGLPSDRFFAERPEGSVSTLKIQRTQQEDSAVYLCASSLQGKAEAFFGQGTRLTVV.

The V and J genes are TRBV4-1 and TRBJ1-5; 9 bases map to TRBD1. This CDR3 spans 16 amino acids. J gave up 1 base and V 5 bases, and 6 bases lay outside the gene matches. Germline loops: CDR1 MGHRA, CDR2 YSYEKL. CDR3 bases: TGCGCCAGCAGCTCTGGACAGGGGACGAGCAATCAGCCCCAGCATTTT. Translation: CASSSGQGTSNQPQHF.

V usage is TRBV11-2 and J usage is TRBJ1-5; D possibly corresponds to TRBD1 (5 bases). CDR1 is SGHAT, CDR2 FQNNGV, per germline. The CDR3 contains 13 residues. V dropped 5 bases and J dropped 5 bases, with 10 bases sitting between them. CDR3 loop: CASSLGGDQPQHF. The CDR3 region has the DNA TGTGCCAGCAGCCTTGGGGGGGATCAGCCCCAGCATTTT.

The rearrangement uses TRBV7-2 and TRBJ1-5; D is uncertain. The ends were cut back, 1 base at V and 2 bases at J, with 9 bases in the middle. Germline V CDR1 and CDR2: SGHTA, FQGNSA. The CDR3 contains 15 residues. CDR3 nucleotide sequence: TGTGCCAGCAGCTTAGAATTACCAGGCAATCAGCCCCAGCATTTT. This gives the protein CASSLELPGNQPQHF.

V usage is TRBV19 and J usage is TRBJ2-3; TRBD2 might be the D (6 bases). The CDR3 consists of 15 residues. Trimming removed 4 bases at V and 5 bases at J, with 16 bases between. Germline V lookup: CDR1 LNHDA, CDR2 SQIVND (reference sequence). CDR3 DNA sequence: TGTGCCAGTAGTACCGACCTTAATAGCGGAGATACGCAGTATTTT. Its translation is CASSTDLNSGDTQYF.

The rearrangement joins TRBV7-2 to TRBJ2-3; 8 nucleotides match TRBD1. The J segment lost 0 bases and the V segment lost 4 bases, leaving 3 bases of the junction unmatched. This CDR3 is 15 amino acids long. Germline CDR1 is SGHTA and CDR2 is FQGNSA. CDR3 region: CASSSYRGSTDTQYF. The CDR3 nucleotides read TGTGCCAGCAGCTCTTACAGGGGGAGCACAGATACGCAGTATTTT.

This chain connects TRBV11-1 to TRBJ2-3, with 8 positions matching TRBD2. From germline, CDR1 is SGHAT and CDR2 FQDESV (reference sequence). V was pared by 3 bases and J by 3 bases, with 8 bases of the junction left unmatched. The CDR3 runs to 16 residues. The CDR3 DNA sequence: TGTGCCAGCAGCTTGGCCAGCGGGACTAGAACAGATACGCAGTATTTT. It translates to CASSLASGTRTDTQYF.

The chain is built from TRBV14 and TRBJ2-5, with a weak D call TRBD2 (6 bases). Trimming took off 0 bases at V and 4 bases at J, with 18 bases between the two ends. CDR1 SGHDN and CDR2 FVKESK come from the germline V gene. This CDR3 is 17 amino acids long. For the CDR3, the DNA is TGTGCCAGCAGCCAAGAAATGTGGGGGGTTCCGCGAGAGACCCAGTACTTC. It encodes CASSQEMWGVPRETQYF.

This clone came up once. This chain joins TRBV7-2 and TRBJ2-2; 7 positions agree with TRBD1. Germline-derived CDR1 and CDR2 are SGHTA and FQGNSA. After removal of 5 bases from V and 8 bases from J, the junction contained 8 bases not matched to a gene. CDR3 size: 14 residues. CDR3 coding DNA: TGTGCCAGCAGCCTCCGACAGGGAAGAGGGGAGCTGTTTTTT. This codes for CASSLRQGRGELFF.

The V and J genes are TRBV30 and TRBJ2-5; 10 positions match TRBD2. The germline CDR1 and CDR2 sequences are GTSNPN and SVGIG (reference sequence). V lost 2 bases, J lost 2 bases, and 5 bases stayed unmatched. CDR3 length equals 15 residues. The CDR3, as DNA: TGTGCCTGGAGTAGCGGGGGGGGGCGGCAAGAGACCCAGTACTTC. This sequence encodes CAWSSGGGRQETQYF. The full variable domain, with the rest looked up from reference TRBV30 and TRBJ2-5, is SQTIHQWPATLVQPVGSPLSLECTVEGTSNPNLYWYRQAAGRGLQLLFYSVGIGQISSEVPQNLSASRPQDRQFILSSKKLLLSDSGFYLCAWSSGGGRQETQYFGPGTRLLVL.

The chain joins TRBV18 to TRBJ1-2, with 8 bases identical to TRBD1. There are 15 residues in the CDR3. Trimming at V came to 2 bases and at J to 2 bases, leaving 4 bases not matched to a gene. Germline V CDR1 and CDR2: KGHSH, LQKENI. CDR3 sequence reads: CASSPETGGNYGYTF. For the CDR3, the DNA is TGTGCCAGCTCACCAGAAACAGGGGGAAACTATGGCTACACCTTC.

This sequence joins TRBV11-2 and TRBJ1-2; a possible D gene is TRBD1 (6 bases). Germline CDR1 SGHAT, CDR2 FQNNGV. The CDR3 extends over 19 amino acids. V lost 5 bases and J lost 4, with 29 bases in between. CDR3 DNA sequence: TGTGCCAGCAGCCCCACCGTCGAGGGGGACGGCCAGGGGAGCTATGGCTACACCTTC. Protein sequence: CASSPTVEGDGQGSYGYTF.

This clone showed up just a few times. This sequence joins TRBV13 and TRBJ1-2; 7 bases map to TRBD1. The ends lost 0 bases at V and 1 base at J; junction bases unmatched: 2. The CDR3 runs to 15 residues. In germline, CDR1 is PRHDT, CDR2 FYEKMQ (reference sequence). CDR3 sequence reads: CASSLGSGGNYGYTF. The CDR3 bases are TGTGCCAGCAGCTTAGGGTCAGGGGGTAACTATGGCTACACCTTC.

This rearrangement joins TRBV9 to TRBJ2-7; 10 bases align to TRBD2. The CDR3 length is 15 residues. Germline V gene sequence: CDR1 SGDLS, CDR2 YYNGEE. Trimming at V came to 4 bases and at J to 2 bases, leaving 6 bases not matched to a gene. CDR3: CASSLSSGGPYEQYF. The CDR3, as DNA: TGTGCCAGCAGCTTGTCTAGCGGGGGACCCTACGAGCAGTACTTC.

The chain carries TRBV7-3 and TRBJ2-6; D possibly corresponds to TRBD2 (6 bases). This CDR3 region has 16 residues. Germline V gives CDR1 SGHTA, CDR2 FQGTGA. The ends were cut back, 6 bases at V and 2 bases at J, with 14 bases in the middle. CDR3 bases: TGTGCCAGCAGTCGTGGCAGGGAGGCTGGGGCCAACGTCCTGACTTTC. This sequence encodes CASSRGREAGANVLTF.

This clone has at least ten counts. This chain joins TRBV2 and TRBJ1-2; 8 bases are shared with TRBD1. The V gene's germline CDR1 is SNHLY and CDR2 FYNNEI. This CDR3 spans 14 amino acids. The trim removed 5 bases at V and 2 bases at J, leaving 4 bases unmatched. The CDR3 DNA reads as TGTGCCAGCAGTCGGGACAGGACCAACTATGGCTACACCTTC. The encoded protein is CASSRDRTNYGYTF.